These 4 T cell receptor beta chains share one sample of origin, sequenced in a study of Graves' ophthalmopathy and Graves' hyperthyroidism. Transcripts of RNA were the source for amplifying TCR beta CDR3 regions. After a first-round RT-PCR with HTBI primers, a second-round multiplex PCR was run. A single record per CDR3 protein comes from TCRdb applying MiXCR to the multiplex PCR reads. Of 500,000 to 600,000 distinct CDR3 sequences listed, just under 40% are singletons. The sequenced sample was peripheral blood or thyroid tissue (not recorded which). The receptors derive from an adult man with Graves' hyperthyroidism.

At least ten counts were recorded for this clonotype. The chain has TRBV5-8 and TRBJ2-7; 12 nucleotides align to TRBD2. Germline V gene data show CDR1 as SGHTS and CDR2 as YDEGEE. The junction had 6 bases not matched to a gene; V was cut back by 0 bases and J by 2 bases. CDR3 length: 17 amino acids. The CDR3 is CASSLDASGGVTYEQYF. CDR3 bases: TGTGCCAGCAGCTTGGATGCTAGCGGGGGGGTGACCTACGAGCAGTACTTC. The whole variable domain, remainder taken from reference TRBV5-8 and TRBJ2-7, is EAGVTQSPTHLIKTRGQQATLRCSPISGHTSVYWYQQALGLGLQFLLWYDEGEERNRGNFPPRFSGRQFPNYSSELNVNALELEDSALYLCASSLDASGGVTYEQYFGPGTRLTVT.

On this clonotype itself: Possible read error: a much larger clone is one base away. The chain has TRBV2 and TRBJ1-1, with D possibly being TRBD1 (6 bases). This CDR3 contains 14 residues. Germline CDR1 SNHLY, CDR2 FYNNEI. This chain's CDR3 is CASSLQGLDTGAFF. DNA of the CDR3: TGTGCCAGCAGCCTACAGGGTTTGGACACTGGAGCTTTCTTT.

The V call is TRBV10-3, the J call TRBJ2-3; 10 bases match TRBD2. CDR1 ENHRY and CDR2 SYGVKD come from the germline V gene. CDR3 size: 16 residues. J lost 6 bases, V lost 3 bases, and 9 bases had no gene match. DNA of the CDR3: TGTGCCATCAGTGACTCTAGCGGGGGCTTCACGGATACGCAGTATTTT. Encoded protein: CAISDSSGGFTDTQYF.

The chain joins TRBV28 to TRBJ1-6, with D tentatively TRBD1 (6 bases). V gave up 4 bases and J gave up 0 bases, with 16 bases separating them. CDR1 MDHEN and CDR2 SYDVKM come from the germline V gene. The CDR3 runs 18 residues. The CDR3 nucleotides read TGTGCCAGCAGTTATGAGACAGGAGTGACCTCCTATAATTCACCCCTCCACTTT. This codes for CASSYETGVTSYNSPLHF.